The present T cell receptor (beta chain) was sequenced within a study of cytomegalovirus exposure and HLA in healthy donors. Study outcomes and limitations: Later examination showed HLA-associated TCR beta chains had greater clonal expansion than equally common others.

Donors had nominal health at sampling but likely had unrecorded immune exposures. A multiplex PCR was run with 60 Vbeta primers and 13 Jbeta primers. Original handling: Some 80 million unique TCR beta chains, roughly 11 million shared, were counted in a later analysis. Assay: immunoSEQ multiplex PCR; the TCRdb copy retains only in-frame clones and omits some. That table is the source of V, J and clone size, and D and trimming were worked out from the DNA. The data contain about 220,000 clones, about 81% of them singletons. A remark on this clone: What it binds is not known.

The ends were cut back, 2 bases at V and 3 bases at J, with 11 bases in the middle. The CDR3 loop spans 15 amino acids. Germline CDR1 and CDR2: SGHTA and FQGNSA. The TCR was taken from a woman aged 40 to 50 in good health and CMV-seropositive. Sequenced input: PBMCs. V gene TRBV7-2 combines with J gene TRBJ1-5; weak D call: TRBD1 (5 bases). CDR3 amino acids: CASSLQEGINQPQHF. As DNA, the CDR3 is TGTGCCAGCAGCTTACAGGAGGGGATCAATCAGCCCCAGCATTTT.